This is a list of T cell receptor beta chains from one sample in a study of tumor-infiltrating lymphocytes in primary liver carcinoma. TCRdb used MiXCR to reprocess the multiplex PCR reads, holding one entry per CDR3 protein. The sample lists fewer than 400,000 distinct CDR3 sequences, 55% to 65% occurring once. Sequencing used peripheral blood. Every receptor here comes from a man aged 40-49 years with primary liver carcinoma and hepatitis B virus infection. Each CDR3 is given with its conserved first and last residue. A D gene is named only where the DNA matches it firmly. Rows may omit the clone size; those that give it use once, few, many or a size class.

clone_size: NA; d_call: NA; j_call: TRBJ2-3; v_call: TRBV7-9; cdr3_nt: TGTGCCATCCCGGCAACTAGTCGTTCCGAAACGCAGTATTTT; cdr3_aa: CAIPATSRSETQYF
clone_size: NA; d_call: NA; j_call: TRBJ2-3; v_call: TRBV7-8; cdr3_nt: TGTGCCAGCAGCTTTGAGGGGAGCTTCGGAGGCACAGATACGCAGTATTTT; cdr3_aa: CASSFEGSFGGTDTQYF
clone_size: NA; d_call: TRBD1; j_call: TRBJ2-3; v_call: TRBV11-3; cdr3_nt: TGTGTCAGCAGCCGACAGGGGGCCGCAGATACGAAGTATTTT; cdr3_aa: CVSSRQGAADTKYF
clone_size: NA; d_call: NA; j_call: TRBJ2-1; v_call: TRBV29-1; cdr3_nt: TGCATCGTCGTACGGTATGAGCAGTTCTTC; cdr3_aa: CIVVRYEQFF
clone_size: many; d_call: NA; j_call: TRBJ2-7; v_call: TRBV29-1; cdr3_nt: TGCAGCGTTGCCCCTGGTTGGGGGATGGGGTACGAGCAGTACTTC; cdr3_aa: CSVAPGWGMGYEQYF
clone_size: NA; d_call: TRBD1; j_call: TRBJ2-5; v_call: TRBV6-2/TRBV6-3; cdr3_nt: TGTGCCAGCATTTATCTTCTGGCAGGGGGCGAGATCCAGTACTTC; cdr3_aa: CASIYLLAGGEIQYF
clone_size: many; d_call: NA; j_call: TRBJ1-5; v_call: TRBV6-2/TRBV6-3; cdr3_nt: TGTGCCAGCAGTTACTCCCGGGACGGTGATATAAGGAATCAGCCCCAGCATTTT; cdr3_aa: CASSYSRDGDIRNQPQHF
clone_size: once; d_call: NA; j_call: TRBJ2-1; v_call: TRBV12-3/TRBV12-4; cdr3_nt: TGTGCCAGCGGTTTCGCGGGAACCTCCTATAATGAGCAGTTCTTC; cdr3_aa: CASGFAGTSYNEQFF
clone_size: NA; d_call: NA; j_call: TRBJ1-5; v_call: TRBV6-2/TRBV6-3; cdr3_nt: TGTGCCAGCAGTTACTCCCGGGATGGTGATATAAGGAGTCAGCCCCAGCATTTT; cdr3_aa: CASSYSRDGDIRSQPQHF
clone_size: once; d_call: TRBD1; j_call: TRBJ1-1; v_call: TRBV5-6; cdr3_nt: TGTGCCAGCAACCTGGGGACAGGGTGGAACACTGAAGCTTTCTTT; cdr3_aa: CASNLGTGWNTEAFF
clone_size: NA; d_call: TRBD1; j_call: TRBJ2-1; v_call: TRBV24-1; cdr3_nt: TGTGCCACCAGTGCCTTGGGCAGGGGGAACTACAATGAGCAGTTCTTC; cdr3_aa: CATSALGRGNYNEQFF
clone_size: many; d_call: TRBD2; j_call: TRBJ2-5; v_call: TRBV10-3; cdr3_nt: TGTGCCATCAGTAACTCAGCGGGAGGGGGAGAGACCCAGTACTTC; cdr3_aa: CAISNSAGGGETQYF
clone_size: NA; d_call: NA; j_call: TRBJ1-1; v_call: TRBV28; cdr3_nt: TGTGCCAGCAATCGGGGGGTGAGCATGAACACTGAAGCTTTCTTT; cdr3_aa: CASNRGVSMNTEAFF
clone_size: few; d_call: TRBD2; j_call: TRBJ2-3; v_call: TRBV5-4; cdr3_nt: TGTGCCAGCAGCCCTGGACTAGTCGGCACAGATACGCAGTATTTT; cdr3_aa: CASSPGLVGTDTQYF
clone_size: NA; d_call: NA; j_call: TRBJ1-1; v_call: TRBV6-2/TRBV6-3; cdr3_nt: TGTGCCAGCAGTTCAGGCACTGAAGCTTTCTTT; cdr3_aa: CASSSGTEAFF
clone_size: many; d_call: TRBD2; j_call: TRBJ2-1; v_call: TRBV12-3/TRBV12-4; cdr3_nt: TGTGCCAGCAGGAAGCGGGAGGGGTACAATGAGCAGTTCTTC; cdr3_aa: CASRKREGYNEQFF
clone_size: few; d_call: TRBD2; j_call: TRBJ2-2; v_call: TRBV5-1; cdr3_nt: TGCGCCAGCAGCTTTCCTAGCGGGACGAACACCGGGGAGCTGTTTTTT; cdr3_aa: CASSFPSGTNTGELFF
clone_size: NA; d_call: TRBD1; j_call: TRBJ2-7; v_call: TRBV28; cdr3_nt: TGTACCAGCAGTTTTCCCGGGACAGGGATGAACGAGCAGTACTTC; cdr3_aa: CTSSFPGTGMNEQYF
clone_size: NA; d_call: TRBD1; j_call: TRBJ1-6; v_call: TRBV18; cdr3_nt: TGCGCCAGCTCACCAAAGGGACAGGGCGATTCACCCCTCCACTTT; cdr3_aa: CASSPKGQGDSPLHF
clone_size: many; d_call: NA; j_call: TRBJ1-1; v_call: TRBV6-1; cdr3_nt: TGTGCCAGCAGTGGTTGGACAGTGAACACTGAAGCTTTCTTT; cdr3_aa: CASSGWTVNTEAFF
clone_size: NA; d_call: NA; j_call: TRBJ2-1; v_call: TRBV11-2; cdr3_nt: TGTGCCAGTAGCTTGGGAAAGGATGAGCAGTTCTTC; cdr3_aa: CASSLGKDEQFF
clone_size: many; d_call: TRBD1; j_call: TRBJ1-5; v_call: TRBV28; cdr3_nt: TGTGCCAGCAGTTTATTTGGGGACAGGGGGAATCAGCCCCAGCATTTT; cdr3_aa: CASSLFGDRGNQPQHF
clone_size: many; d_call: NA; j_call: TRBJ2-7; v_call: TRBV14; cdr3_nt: TGTGCCAGCAGCCTCAAAAACAGGGCCTACGAGCAGTACTTC; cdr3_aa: CASSLKNRAYEQYF
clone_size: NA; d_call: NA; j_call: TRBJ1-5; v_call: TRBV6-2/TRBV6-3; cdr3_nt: TGTGCCAGCAGTTATGGTGGACTGGGGGCGACAGATACGCAGCATTTT; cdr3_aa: CASSYGGLGATDTQHF
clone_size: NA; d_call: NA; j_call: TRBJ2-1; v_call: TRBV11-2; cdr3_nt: TGTATCAGCAGCTCCTTAGGCAATGAGCAGTTCTTC; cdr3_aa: CISSSLGNEQFF
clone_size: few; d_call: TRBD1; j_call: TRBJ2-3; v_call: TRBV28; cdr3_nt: TGTGCCAGCAGTCCCCCTCGGACAGGGGGCGCAGATACGCAGTATTTT; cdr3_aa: CASSPPRTGGADTQYF
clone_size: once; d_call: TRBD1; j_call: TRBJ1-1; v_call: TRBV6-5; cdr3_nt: TGTGCCAGCAGACCCGCCGGGACAGGAGGAGTTGGGGCTCTCTTT; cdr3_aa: CASRPAGTGGVGALF
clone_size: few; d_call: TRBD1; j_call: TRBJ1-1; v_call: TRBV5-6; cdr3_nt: TGTGCCAGCAGCTTGTGGGGACAGGATAACACTGAAGCTTTCTTT; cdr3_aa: CASSLWGQDNTEAFF